A single T cell receptor (beta chain) is shown here with its context. The target antigen is unknown. The PCR used 60 Vbeta and 13 Jbeta primers. The table came from immunoSEQ multiplex PCR; TCRdb's copy has only in-frame clones and leaves some out. This listing includes approximately 80,000 clones. This sample was taken from a study of cytomegalovirus exposure and HLA in healthy donors. General observations from the study: The classifier, whose performance was assessed in both the original and validation cohorts, reportedly diagnosed cytomegalovirus status with high specificity and sensitivity. Common viral pathogens (according to a later analysis) appeared linked to several of the most significant clusters. A later analysis associated around 17,000 TCR beta sequences with HLA alleles at a 0.05 false discovery rate. Most observed TCR sequences were rare, whereas some public TCRs were detected in many donors.

The length of the CDR3 is 11 residues. Germline CDR1 and CDR2: MNHEY and SVGAGI. Losses at the gene ends were 8 bases for V and 12 bases for J; bases not matched to a gene: 7. The receptor comes from a man aged 18 to 29 in good health and CMV-seropositive. V and J are TRBV6-5 and TRBJ1-1; the match to TRBD1 covers 9 bases. The sample comprised PBMCs. CDR3 DNA: TGTGCCAGCCGCCGGGACAGGGCAACTTTCTTT. Encoded protein: CASRRDRATFF.